The present T cell receptor (beta chain) was sequenced within a study of CD8 T cells in ankylosing spondylitis. Study observations and caveats: Made up of fewer than 10 highly homologous variants, a TCR beta motif appeared characteristic of ankylosing spondylitis blood.

Germline lookup yields CDR1 LNHNV and CDR2 YYDKDF (reference sequence). The V gene lost 3 bases and the J gene lost 3 bases, with 5 bases spanning the gap. The CDR3 runs to 12 residues. Each TCR beta library was made by quantitative 5'-RACE that incorporated molecular barcodes. Using its own MiXCR run on the 5' RACE reads, TCRdb lists one record per CDR3 protein. Among about 510,000 distinct CDR3 sequences listed, roughly 5% were seen once. This clonotype was observed at least ten times. Its matching antigen is unknown. The TCR sequence derives from a male donor with ankylosing spondylitis. Sequencing input: blood, either unsorted or a sorted T cell fraction (not recorded which). The chain has TRBV15 and TRBJ1-1, with unresolved D. CDR3 sequence: CATSSRDTEAFF. The DNA of the CDR3 is TGTGCCACCAGCAGTCGGGACACTGAAGCTTTCTTT.